This T cell receptor beta chain was captured by sequencing in a study of cytomegalovirus exposure and HLA in healthy donors. With 60 Vbeta and 13 Jbeta primers, the PCR was carried out. Measured with immunoSEQ multiplex PCR; TCRdb has only the in-frame clones, and not every one. The table lists 130,000 or so clones, approximately 78% of them singletons. J gave up 8 bases and V 4 bases, and 10 bases lay outside the gene matches. Germline CDR1 SGDLS, CDR2 YYNGEE. CDR3 length: 14 residues. The V call is TRBV9, the J call TRBJ1-2, with TRBD1 matching 8 bases. What was sequenced was PBMCs. The source is a man aged 40-50 years in good health and CMV-seronegative. For the CDR3, the DNA is TGTGCCAGCAGCCCCGGGACAGGCCTTTGGGGCTACACCTTC. This sequence encodes CASSPGTGLWGYTF.